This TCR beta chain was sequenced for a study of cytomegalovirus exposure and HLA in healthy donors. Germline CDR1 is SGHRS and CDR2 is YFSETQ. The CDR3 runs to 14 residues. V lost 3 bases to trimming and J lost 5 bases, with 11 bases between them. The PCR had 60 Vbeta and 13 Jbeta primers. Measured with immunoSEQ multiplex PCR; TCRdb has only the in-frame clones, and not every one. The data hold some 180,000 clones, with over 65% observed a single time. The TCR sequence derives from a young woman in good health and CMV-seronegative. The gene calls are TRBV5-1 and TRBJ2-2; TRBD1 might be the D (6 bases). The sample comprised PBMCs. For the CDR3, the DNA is TGCGCCAGCAGCTCCAGGGGAACGACCGGGGAGCTGTTTTTT. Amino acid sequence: CASSSRGTTGELFF.